This TCR beta chain originates from a study of T cells in Graves' hyperthyroidism and ophthalmopathy. V shed 2 bases, J shed 6 bases, and the junction held 6 bases outside the gene matches. The length of the CDR3 is 15 residues. Per germline, CDR1 MNHEY and CDR2 SVGAGI. The TCR beta CDR3 regions underwent amplification using RNA transcripts as the source. HTBI primers were used for first-round RT-PCR of the TCR CDR3. A single record per CDR3 protein comes from TCRdb applying MiXCR to the multiplex PCR reads. The sample lists some 500,000 distinct CDR3 sequences, around 16% occurring once. This clonotype was seen only a few times.

The sample comprised blood. The V gene is TRBV6-5, the J gene TRBJ1-2; 10 bases fit TRBD1. This clonotype originated in a woman in her twenties or thirties with Graves' ophthalmopathy. The CDR3 loop is CASSYLRQGAHGYTF. The DNA of the CDR3 is TGTGCCAGCAGTTACCTTAGACAGGGGGCACATGGCTACACCTTC.